Included here is one TCR beta chain sequence, with context. No antigen is known for it. At one end, the junction sequence differs from germline, possibly due to a read error. The data derive from a study of shared clonotypes between healthy human individuals. Study summary: CD4 naive and CD4 memory each took three plates per donor, while CD8 naive took two and CD8 memory one.

The germline gives CDR1 SGHKS, CDR2 YYEKEE (reference sequence). This CDR3 region has 13 residues. Naive CD8 cells comprised CD45RO-negative, CCR7-positively selected cells, excluding terminally differentiated effector memory CD45RA+ cells. The donor cohort consisted entirely of Caucasian adults residing in Nashville, Tennessee. Study-wide results and limits: It was expected that sequencing depth would affect clonotype sharing among donors.

Libraries were prepared by immunoSEQ multiplex PCR; TCRdb keeps only in-frame clonotypes and omits some of them. The sample consists of 700,000 to 950,000 clones, just over 95% of them appearing once. The sample comprised naive CD8+ T cells sorted from blood. The V gene is TRBV5-5, the J gene TRBJ2-7; D is perhaps TRBD1 (6 bases). The TCR was taken from a man aged 25-45 years in good health. The CDR3 region is CASTLTGSTEQYF. For the CDR3, the DNA is TGTGCCAGCACCTTGACAGGTTCTACCGAGCAGTACTTC.